Detailed here is one T cell receptor beta chain. Germline trimming cut 6 bases from V and 8 bases from J; bases unmatched to any gene: 12. The V gene's germline CDR1 is MDHEN and CDR2 SYDVKM. CDR3 length: 15 residues. The data originate from a study of blood T cell repertoires in COVID-19. Clones were sequenced by immunoSEQ multiplex PCR, and TCRdb holds only the in-frame ones, with some missing. Of some 200,000 clones listed, approximately 91% were seen once; the top ten hold approximately 0.77%. This sequence was found in a woman aged 18-29 years who had recovered from COVID-19. Sequencing was carried out using PBMCs or T cells enriched from blood (not recorded which). This chain joins TRBV28 and TRBJ1-4; the match to TRBD1 covers 7 bases. The CDR3 nucleotides read TGTGCCAGCAGCCGCCTCACAGGGGTGCGGGAAAAACTGTTTTTT. Encoded protein: CASSRLTGVREKLFF.